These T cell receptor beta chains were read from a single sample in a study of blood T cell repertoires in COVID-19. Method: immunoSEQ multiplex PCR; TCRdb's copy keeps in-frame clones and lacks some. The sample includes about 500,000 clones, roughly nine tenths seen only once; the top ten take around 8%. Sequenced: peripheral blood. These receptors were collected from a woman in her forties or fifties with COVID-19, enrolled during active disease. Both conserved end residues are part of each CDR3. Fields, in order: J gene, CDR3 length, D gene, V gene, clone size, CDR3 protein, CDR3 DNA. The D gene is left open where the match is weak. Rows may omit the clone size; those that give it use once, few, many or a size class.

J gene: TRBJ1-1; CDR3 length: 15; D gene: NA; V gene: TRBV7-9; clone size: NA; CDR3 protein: CASSLGAALNTEAFF; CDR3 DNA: TGTGCCAGCAGCTTAGGGGCAGCCTTGAACACTGAAGCTTTCTTT
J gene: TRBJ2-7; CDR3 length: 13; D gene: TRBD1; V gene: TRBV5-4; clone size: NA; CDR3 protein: CASSFLGQGNKYF; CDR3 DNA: TGTGCCAGCAGCTTTCTCGGACAGGGGAACAAGTACTTC
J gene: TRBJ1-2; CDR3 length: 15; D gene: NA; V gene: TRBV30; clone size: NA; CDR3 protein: CAWTPGRADNYGYTF; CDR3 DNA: TGTGCCTGGACCCCGGGAAGGGCCGATAACTATGGCTACACCTTC
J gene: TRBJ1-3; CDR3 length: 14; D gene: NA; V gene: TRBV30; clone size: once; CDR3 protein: CAWSAGNSGNTIYF; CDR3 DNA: TGTGCCTGGTCGGCAGGGAACTCTGGAAACACCATATATTTT
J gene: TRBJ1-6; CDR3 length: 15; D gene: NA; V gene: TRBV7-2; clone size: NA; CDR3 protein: CASSPREQGRPPLHF; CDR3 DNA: TGTGCCAGCAGCCCCCGGGAACAGGGAAGACCACCCCTCCACTTT
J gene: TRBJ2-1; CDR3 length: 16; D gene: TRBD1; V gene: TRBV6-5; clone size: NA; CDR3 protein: CASSYLRDRGQNEQFF; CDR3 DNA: TGTGCCAGCAGTTACCTAAGGGACAGGGGGCAAAATGAGCAGTTCTTC
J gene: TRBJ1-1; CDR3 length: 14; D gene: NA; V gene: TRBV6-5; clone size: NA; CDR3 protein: CASSYSLLNTEAFF; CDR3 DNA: TGTGCCAGCAGTTACAGTCTACTGAACACTGAAGCTTTCTTT
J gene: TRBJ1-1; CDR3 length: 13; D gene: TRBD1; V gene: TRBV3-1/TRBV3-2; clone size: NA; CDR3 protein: CASSRDRVAEAFF; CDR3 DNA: TGTGCCAGCAGCCGTGACAGGGTCGCTGAAGCTTTCTTT
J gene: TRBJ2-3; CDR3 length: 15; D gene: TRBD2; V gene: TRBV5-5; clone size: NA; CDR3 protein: CASRSGTSGAYTQYF; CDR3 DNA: TGTGCCAGCAGGTCCGGGACTAGCGGAGCCTATACGCAGTATTTT
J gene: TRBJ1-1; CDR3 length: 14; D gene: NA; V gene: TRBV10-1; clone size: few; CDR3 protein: CASSESRMNTEAFF; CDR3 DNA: TGCGCCAGCAGTGAGTCCAGGATGAACACTGAAGCTTTCTTT
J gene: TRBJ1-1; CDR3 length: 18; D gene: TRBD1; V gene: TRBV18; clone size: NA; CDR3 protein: CASSLRRDREGIGTEAFF; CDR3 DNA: TGTGCCAGCTCACTCCGCCGGGACAGGGAGGGGATTGGCACTGAAGCTTTCTTT
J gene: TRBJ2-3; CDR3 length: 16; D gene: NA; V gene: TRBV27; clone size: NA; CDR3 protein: CASSLWAGALTDTQYF; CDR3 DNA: TGTGCCAGCAGTTTATGGGCGGGGGCCCTCACAGATACGCAGTATTTT
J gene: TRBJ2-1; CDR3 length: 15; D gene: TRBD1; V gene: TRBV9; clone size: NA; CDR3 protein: CASSGTGGGYNEQFF; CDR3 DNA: TGTGCCAGCAGCGGCACAGGGGGAGGCTACAATGAGCAGTTCTTC
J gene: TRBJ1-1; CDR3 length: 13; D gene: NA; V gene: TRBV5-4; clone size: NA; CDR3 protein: CASSSQGKTEAFF; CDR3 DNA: TGTGCCAGCAGCTCCCAGGGGAAGACTGAAGCTTTCTTT
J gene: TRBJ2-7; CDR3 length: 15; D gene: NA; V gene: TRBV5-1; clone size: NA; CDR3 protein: CASSTRQGLADEQYF; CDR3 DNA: TGCGCCAGCAGCACCAGACAGGGACTGGCGGACGAGCAGTACTTC
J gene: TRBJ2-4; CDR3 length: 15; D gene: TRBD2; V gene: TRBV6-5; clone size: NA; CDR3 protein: CASSRGGPAKNIQYF; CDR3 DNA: TGTGCCAGCAGCCGCGGGGGGCCTGCCAAAAACATTCAGTACTTC
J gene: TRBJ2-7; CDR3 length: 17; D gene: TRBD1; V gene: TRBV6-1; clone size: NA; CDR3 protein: CASSEFVRQGGSYEQYF; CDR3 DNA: TGTGCCAGCAGTGAATTCGTTAGACAGGGTGGTTCCTACGAGCAGTACTTC
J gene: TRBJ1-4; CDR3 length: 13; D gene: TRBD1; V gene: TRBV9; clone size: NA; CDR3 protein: CASSDDRDKKLFF; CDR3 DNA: TGTGCCAGCAGCGATGACAGGGATAAAAAACTGTTTTTT
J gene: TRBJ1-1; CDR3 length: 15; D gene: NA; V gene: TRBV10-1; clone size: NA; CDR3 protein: CASSEFGRENTEAFF; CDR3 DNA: TGCGCCAGCAGTGAGTTTGGCAGGGAGAACACTGAAGCTTTCTTT
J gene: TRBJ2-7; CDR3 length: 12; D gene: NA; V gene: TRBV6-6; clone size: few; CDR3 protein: CASSLDGYEQYF; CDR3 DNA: TGTGCCAGCAGCCTAGACGGCTACGAGCAGTACTTC
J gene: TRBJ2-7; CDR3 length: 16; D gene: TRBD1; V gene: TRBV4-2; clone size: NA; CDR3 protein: CASSQATGQGADEQYF; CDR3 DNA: TGTGCCAGCAGCCAGGCAACGGGACAGGGGGCGGACGAGCAGTACTTC
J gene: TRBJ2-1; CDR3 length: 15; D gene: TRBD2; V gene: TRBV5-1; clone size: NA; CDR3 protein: CASSLASGEYNEQFF; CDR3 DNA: TGCGCCAGCAGCTTGGCTAGCGGGGAATACAATGAGCAGTTCTTC
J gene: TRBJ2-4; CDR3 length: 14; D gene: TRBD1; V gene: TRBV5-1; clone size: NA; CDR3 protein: CASSRGQAGGIQYF; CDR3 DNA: TGCGCCAGCAGCAGAGGACAGGCTGGGGGCATTCAGTACTTC
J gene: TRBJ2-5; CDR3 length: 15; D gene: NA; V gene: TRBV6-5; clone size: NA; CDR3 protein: CASSRTGIGQETQYF; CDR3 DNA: TGTGCCAGCAGCCGAACAGGGATCGGCCAAGAGACCCAGTACTTC
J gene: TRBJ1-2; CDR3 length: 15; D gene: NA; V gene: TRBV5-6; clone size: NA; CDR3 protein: CASSYSSTGHYGYTF; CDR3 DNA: TGTGCCAGCAGTTATTCTTCGACAGGTCACTATGGCTACACCTTC
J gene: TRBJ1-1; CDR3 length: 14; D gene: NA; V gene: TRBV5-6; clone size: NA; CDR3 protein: CASSLFDRLDEAFF; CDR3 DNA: TGTGCCAGCAGCCTGTTCGACAGGTTAGATGAAGCTTTCTTT
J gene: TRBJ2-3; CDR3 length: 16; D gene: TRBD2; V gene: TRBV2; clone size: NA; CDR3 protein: CASTGGAGGPRDTQYF; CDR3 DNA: TGTGCCAGCACCGGGGGGGCGGGGGGGCCGAGAGATACGCAGTATTTT
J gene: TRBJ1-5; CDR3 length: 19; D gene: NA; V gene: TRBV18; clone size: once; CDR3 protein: CASSPQTGSMVRSNQPQHF; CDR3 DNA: TGTGCCAGCTCACCACAAACAGGGTCAATGGTAAGGAGCAATCAGCCCCAGCATTTT
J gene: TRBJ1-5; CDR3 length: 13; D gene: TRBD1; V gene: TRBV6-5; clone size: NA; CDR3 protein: CASMNPGGQPQHF; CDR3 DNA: TGTGCCAGCATGAATCCAGGGGGCCAGCCCCAGCATTTT
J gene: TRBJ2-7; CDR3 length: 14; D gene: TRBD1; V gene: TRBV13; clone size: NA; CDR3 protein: CASSLGTGAYEQYF; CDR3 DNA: TGTGCCAGCAGCTTAGGGACAGGGGCCTACGAGCAGTACTTC
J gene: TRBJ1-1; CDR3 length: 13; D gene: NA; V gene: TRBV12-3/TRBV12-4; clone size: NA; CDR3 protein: CASSLERGTEAFF; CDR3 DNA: TGTGCCAGCAGTTTGGAGAGGGGGACTGAAGCTTTCTTT
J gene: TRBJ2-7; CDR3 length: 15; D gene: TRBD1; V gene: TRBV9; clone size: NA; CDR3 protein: CASSVRDRETYEQYF; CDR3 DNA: TGTGCCAGCAGCGTCCGGGACAGGGAGACCTACGAGCAGTACTTC
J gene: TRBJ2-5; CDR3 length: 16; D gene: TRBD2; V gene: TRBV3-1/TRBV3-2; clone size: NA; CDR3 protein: CASSQWTSGGQGTQYF; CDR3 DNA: TGTGCCAGCAGCCAATGGACTAGCGGGGGGCAGGGGACCCAGTACTTC
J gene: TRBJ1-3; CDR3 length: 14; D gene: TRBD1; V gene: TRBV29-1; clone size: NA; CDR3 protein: CSVGQGADGNTIYF; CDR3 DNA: TGCAGCGTCGGACAGGGGGCGGATGGAAACACCATATATTTT
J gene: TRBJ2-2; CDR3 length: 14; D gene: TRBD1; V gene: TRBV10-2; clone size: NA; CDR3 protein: CASRTGSDTGELFF; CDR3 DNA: TGCGCCAGCAGGACAGGGAGCGACACCGGGGAGCTGTTTTTT
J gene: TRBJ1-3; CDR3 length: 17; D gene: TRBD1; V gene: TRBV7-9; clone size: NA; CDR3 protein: CASSPIGQGGTGNTIYF; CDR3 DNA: TGTGCCAGCAGCCCGATAGGACAGGGTGGAACAGGAAACACCATATATTTT
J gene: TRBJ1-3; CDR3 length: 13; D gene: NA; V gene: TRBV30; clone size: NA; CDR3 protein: CAWSIGSGNTIYF; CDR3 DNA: TGTGCCTGGAGTATCGGTTCTGGAAACACCATATATTTT
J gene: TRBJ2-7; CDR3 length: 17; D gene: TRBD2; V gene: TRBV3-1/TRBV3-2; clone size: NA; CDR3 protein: CASSQESGGIGVREQYF; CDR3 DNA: TGTGCCAGCAGCCAAGAATCGGGAGGGATAGGGGTTCGCGAGCAGTACTTC
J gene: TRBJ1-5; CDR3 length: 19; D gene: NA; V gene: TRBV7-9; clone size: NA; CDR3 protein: CASSLYGEATHNSNQPQHF; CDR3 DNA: TGTGCCAGCAGCTTATATGGCGAGGCAACACATAATAGCAATCAGCCCCAGCATTTT
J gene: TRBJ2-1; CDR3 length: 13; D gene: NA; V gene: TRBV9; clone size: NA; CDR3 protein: CASSVGANNEQFF; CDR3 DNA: TGTGCCAGCAGCGTAGGGGCTAACAATGAGCAGTTCTTC
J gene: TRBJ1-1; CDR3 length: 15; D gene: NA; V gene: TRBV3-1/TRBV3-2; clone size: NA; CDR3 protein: CASSHPQAMNTEAFF; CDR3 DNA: TGTGCCAGCAGCCATCCACAGGCCATGAACACTGAAGCTTTCTTT
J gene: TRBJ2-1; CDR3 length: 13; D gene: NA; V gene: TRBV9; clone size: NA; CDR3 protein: CASSVLGNNEQFF; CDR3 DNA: TGTGCCAGCAGCGTTCTCGGTAACAATGAGCAGTTCTTC
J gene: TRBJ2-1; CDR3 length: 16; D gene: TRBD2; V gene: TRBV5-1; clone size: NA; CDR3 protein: CASTLATAGGHVEQFF; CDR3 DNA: TGCGCCAGCACCCTGGCTACAGCGGGGGGGCATGTTGAGCAGTTCTTC
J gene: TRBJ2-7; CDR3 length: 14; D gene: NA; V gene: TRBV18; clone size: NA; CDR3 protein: CASSPRRDDYEQYF; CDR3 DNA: TGTGCCAGCTCACCAAGACGGGATGACTACGAGCAGTACTTC